This entry concerns a single TCR beta chain. This sample was included in a study of T cell responses to AZD1222 COVID-19 vaccine. This CDR3 comprises 16 residues. V was clipped by 5 bases and J by 1 base, with 17 bases between them. Germline V gene sequence: CDR1 SGHAT, CDR2 FQNNGV. TCRdb's copy holds only in-frame clones and misses some; the assay was immunoSEQ multiplex PCR. The sample has 110,000 to 150,000 clones, roughly 90% seen once. This specimen was peripheral blood, taken on day 0 of AZD1222 vaccination. The clonotype was recovered from an adult in good health. This sequence joins TRBV11-2 and TRBJ1-1; D is possibly TRBD1 (5 bases). CDR3: CASSPNHGAGNTEAFF. CDR3 nucleotides: TGTGCCAGCAGCCCAAATCACGGGGCGGGGAACACTGAAGCTTTCTTT.